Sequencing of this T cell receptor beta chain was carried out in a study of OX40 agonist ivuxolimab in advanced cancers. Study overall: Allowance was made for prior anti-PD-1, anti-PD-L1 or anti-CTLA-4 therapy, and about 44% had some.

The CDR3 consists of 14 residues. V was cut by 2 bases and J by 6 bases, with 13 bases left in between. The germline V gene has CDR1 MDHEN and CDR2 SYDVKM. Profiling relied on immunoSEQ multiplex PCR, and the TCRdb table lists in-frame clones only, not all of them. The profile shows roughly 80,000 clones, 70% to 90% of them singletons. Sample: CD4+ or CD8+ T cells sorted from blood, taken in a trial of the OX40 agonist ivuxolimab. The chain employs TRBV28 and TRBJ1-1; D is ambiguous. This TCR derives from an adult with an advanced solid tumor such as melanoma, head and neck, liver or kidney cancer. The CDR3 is CASSLGGKRAEAFF. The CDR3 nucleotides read TGTGCCAGCAGTTTAGGAGGGAAGAGAGCTGAAGCTTTCTTT.